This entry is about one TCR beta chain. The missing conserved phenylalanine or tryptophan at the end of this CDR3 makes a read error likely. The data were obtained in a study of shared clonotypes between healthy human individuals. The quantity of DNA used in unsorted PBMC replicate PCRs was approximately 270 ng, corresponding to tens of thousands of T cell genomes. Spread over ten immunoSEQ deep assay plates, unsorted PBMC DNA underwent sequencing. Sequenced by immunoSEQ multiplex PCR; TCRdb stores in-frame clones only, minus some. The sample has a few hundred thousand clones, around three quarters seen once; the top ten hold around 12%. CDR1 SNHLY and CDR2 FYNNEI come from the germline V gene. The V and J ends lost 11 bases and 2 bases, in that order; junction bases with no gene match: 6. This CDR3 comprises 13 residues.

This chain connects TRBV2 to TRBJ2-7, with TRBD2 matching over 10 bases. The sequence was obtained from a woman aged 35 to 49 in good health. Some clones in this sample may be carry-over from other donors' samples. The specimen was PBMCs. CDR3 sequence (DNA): TGTGCCTCCAAGCGGGAGGGACCCTACGAGCAGTACCTC. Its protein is CASKREGPYEQYL.